The present TCR beta chain was sequenced within a study of spatial heterogeneity in lung cancer. Study-level information: Each unique TCR and UMI combination was seen more than ten times on average in raw reads.

Germline CDR1 reads LNHDA; CDR2 reads SQIVND (reference sequence). V gave up 2 bases and J gave up 0 bases, with 7 bases separating them. This CDR3 region has 15 residues. In its sample, this clonotype was seen a few times. Time point denoted: sample taken at primary tumor resection. The donors comprised around 72 untreated early-stage non-small cell lung cancer patients. Individually, TCR cDNA molecules were each labelled with a unique molecular identifier. TCRdb reprocessed the 5' RACE reads with MiXCR, giving one entry per CDR3 protein. Here the sample spans tens of thousands of distinct CDR3 sequences, approximately 12% being singletons.

The clonotype originates from a male donor with early-stage non-small cell lung cancer. The chain links TRBV19 to TRBJ2-2; D gene ambiguous. The specimen was PBMCs, collected at surgery. CDR3 sequence: CASSISTTNTGELFF. In DNA form, the CDR3 reads TGTGCCAGTAGTATATCTACTACGAACACCGGGGAGCTGTTTTTT.